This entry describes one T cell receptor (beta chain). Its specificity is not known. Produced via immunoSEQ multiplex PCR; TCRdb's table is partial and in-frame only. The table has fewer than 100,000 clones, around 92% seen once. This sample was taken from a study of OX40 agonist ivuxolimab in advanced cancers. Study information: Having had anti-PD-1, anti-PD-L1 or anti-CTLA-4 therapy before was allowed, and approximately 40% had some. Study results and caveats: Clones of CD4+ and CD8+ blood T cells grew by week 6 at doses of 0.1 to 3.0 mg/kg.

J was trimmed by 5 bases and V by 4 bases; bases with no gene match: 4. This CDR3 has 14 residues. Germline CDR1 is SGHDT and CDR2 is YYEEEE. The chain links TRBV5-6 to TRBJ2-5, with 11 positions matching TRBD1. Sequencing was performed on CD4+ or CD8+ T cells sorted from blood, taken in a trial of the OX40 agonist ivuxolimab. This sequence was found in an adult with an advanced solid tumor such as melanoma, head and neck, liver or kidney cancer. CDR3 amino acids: CASSGQGAGETQYF. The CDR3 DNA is TGTGCCAGCAGCGGACAGGGGGCCGGTGAGACCCAGTACTTC.